The 11 T cell receptor beta chains below were found in one sample sequenced in a study of blood T cell repertoires in COVID-19. The repertoire was sequenced with immunoSEQ multiplex PCR; TCRdb's copy has only in-frame clones and lacks some. Among 20,000 to 30,000 clones, approximately 88% were seen once, and the ten largest hold 22%. Sequencing used peripheral blood. These receptors originate from a man between 65 and 79 years old in a cohort sampled during active COVID-19.

The chain is built from TRBV19 and TRBJ2-1, with 12 bases aligning to TRBD2. Unmatched junction bases numbered 11, after V lost 10 bases and J lost 7 bases. From germline, CDR1 is LNHDA and CDR2 SQIVND (reference sequence). There are 15 residues in the CDR3. The CDR3 region is CATLTLAGGRNEQFF. The DNA of the CDR3 is TGTGCCACGCTTACTCTAGCGGGAGGGAGGAATGAGCAGTTCTTC.

This clone was counted between two and nine times. This chain uses TRBV5-4 with TRBJ1-6; 8 bases are shared with TRBD1. The germline V gene encodes CDR1 SGHNT and CDR2 YYREEE (reference sequence). The CDR3 contains 15 residues. V gave up 2 bases and J gave up 8 bases; unmatched junction bases: 6. CDR3 residues: CASSLQTGEHSPLHF. As DNA, the CDR3 is TGTGCCAGCAGCTTACAGACAGGGGAGCATTCACCCCTCCACTTT. The entire variable domain, with the rest obtained from reference TRBV5-4 and TRBJ1-6, is as follows: ETGVTQSPTHLIKTRGQQVTLRCSSQSGHNTVSWYQQALGQGPQFIFQYYREEENGRGNFPPRFSGLQFPNYSSELNVNALELDDSALYLCASSLQTGEHSPLHFGNGTRLTVT.

With respect to this clone: Distinct nucleotide sequences in the sample also encode this CDR3. The rearrangement uses TRBV30 and TRBJ2-6; 8 bases line up with TRBD2. Germline-derived CDR1 and CDR2 are GTSNPN and SVGIG (reference sequence). V lost 5 bases and J lost 0; bases outside the gene matches: 21. The CDR3 is 21 residues long. CDR3 residues: CAWRGGAGTYRRSSGANVLTF. The CDR3 bases are TGTGCCTGGCGGGGGGGGGCAGGAACTTACCGTAGGAGCTCTGGGGCCAACGTCCTGACTTTC.

This clone was observed a single time. V gene TRBV25-1 combines with J gene TRBJ2-2; D remains unclear. Germline CDR1 and CDR2: MGHDK and SYGVNS. The CDR3 has 14 residues. V was pared by 4 bases and J by 1 base, with 7 bases between. CDR3 nucleotides: TGTGCCAGCAGTGCGTACAGGAACACCGGGGAGCTGTTTTTT. This sequence encodes CASSAYRNTGELFF. Together with reference TRBV25-1 and TRBJ2-2, the CDR3 gives the full variable domain: EADIYQTPRYLVIGTGKKITLECSQTMGHDKMYWYQQDPGMELHLIHYSYGVNSTEKGDLSSESTVSRIRTEHFPLTLESARPSHTSQYLCASSAYRNTGELFFGEGSRLTVL.

The chain combines TRBV28 with TRBJ2-7, with TRBD2 identical over 11 bases. V was pared by 2 bases and J by 4 bases, with 4 bases of the junction left unmatched. The CDR3 runs 15 residues. Germline V lookup: CDR1 MDHEN, CDR2 SYDVKM. For the CDR3, the DNA is TGTGCCAGCAGTTTAGTTGGACTAGCGGGTTACGAGCAGTACTTC. Encoded protein: CASSLVGLAGYEQYF. The complete variable domain, with remaining parts taken from reference TRBV28 and TRBJ2-7, reads DVKVTQSSRYLVKRTGEKVFLECVQDMDHENMFWYRQDPGLGLRLIYFSYDVKMKEKGDIPEGYSVSREKKERFSLILESASTNQTSMYLCASSLVGLAGYEQYFGPGTRLTVT.

The chain couples TRBV18 to TRBJ1-1; D is uncertain. The V end was cut by 6 bases, the J end by 3 bases, with 14 bases between. CDR3 length: 14 amino acids. CDR1 and CDR2 (germline): KGHSH, LQKENI. Here the CDR3 DNA reads TGTGCCAGCTCTTCGGGATCTCTGGACACTGAAGCTTTCTTT. This encodes CASSSGSLDTEAFF.

This chain links TRBV4-3 with TRBJ2-7, with unresolved D. The CDR3 totals 15 residues. CDR1 and CDR2 from the germline V gene are LGHNA and YSLEER. Trimming removed 0 bases at V and 2 bases at J, with 11 bases between. DNA for the CDR3: TGCGCCAGCAGCCAAGAAACAGAAACACCCTACGAGCAGTACTTC. Translated: CASSQETETPYEQYF.

This clone showed up just once. The CDR3 loop reads CASSLDSGRARPKRNEQFF. The DNA for the CDR3 is TGTGCCAGCAGCTTAGATAGCGGGAGGGCCCGTCCCAAAAGGAATGAGCAGTTCTTC. The J gene is TRBJ2-1, the V gene TRBV7-2, with 11 bases that match TRBD2. This CDR3 is 19 amino acids long. Germline V gene data show CDR1 as SGHTA and CDR2 as FQGNSA. V trimming: 1 base; J trimming: 7 bases; junction bases outside the gene matches: 15.

This clone was seen once. The chain joins TRBV20-1 to TRBJ1-1, with TRBD1 matching 7 bases. The CDR3 consists of 14 residues. V lost 3 bases and J lost 1; bases outside the gene matches: 5. The V gene's germline CDR1 is DFQATT and CDR2 SNEGSKA (reference sequence). The chain's CDR3 is CSASSGGPNTEAFF. In DNA form, the CDR3 reads TGCAGTGCTAGTTCAGGGGGGCCGAACACTGAAGCTTTCTTT.

This clone appeared a single time. The chain is built from TRBV10-2 and TRBJ2-1, with TRBD2 identical over 10 bases. Trimming took 10 bases from V and 7 from J; bases not matched to a gene: 16. Germline V gene data show CDR1 as WSHSY and CDR2 as SAAADI. This CDR3 spans 16 amino acids. DNA of the CDR3: TGCGCCACCGCGTTGGGGATAGCGGGAGGCCAGAATGAGCAGTTCTTC. This sequence encodes CATALGIAGGQNEQFF.

The chain joins TRBV9 to TRBJ1-5; D might be TRBD1 (5 bases). The CDR3 extends over 12 amino acids. V was cut by 2 bases and J by 8 bases, with 8 bases left in between. In germline, CDR1 is SGDLS, CDR2 YYNGEE. CDR3 in amino acids: CASSVGGEPQHF. The DNA for the CDR3 is TGTGCCAGCAGCGTGGGAGGGGAGCCCCAGCATTTT.